Listed below are T cell receptor beta chains from one sample, sequenced in a study of T cells in Graves' hyperthyroidism and ophthalmopathy. TCRdb itself ran the multiplex PCR reads through MiXCR, one entry per CDR3 protein. Counted here are 600,000 to 850,000 distinct CDR3 sequences, approximately 18% occurring once; the ten biggest clones make up 15% to 20%. The sequenced sample consisted of blood. All receptors come from a woman aged 45-65 years with Graves' hyperthyroidism that later progressed to Graves' ophthalmopathy. The CDR3 runs from the conserved cysteine through the conserved F or W. Fields, in order: CDR3 DNA, CDR3 protein, V gene, clone size, J gene, D gene. A D gene is named only where the DNA matches it firmly. A row's size may be missing; if present it is once, few, many or a size class.

TGTGCCAGCAGCCCGCTTGGGGGTCGCAGCTCCTACGAGCAGTACTTC CASSPLGGRSSYEQYF TRBV3-1 many TRBJ2-7 NA
TGTGCCAGCAGTCCCGGGGGGGGGTGGGGGACTGAAGCTTTCTTT CASSPGGGWGTEAFF TRBV27 few TRBJ1-1 NA
TGTGCCAGCAGCCAAGGTGATGGGGGCTCGGGCAATCAGCCCCAGCATTTT CASSQGDGGSGNQPQHF TRBV3-1 many TRBJ1-5 NA
TGCGCCAGCAGTGAGTCTCTGGGGCGCGAGCAGTTCTTC CASSESLGREQFF TRBV10-2 few TRBJ2-1 NA
TGTGCCAGCCTTAGGTACGAGTGGGGCACAGATACGCAGTATTTT CASLRYEWGTDTQYF TRBV6-1 NA TRBJ2-3 NA
TGTGCCAGCAGTTTTGGTACAGGGGGGGACACAGATACGCAGTATTTT CASSFGTGGDTDTQYF TRBV27 many TRBJ2-3 NA
TGTGCCAGCAGCTTTGCAGGGAGGAACACTGAAGCTTTCTTT CASSFAGRNTEAFF TRBV27 many TRBJ1-1 NA
TGCAGCGTTGAGCCCTCGCATGGGGAGACCCAGTACTTC CSVEPSHGETQYF TRBV29-1 NA TRBJ2-5 NA
TGCGCCAGCAGCTCGCAAGCGGCGGGGGCCGGGGAGACCCAGTACTTC CASSSQAAGAGETQYF TRBV5-1 many TRBJ2-5 NA
TGTGCCAGCAGCCCGGGACAGGAGTCCACCGGGGAGCTGTTTTTT CASSPGQESTGELFF TRBV6-1 few TRBJ2-2 TRBD1
TGTGCCAGCACGGGGACGGTTTTAGATGAGCAGTTCTTC CASTGTVLDEQFF TRBV12-3/TRBV12-4 few TRBJ2-1 NA
TGTGCCATCAGTGAGAGGGGACAGGACCACGAGCAGTACTTC CAISERGQDHEQYF TRBV10-3 NA TRBJ2-7 TRBD1
TGTGCCAGCAGTTTGTGGGCGGGGGCGGGTGGCTACACCTTC CASSLWAGAGGYTF TRBV27 NA TRBJ1-2 NA
TGTGCCAGTTCTAGCGGGGTTTACGAGCAGTACTTC CASSSGVYEQYF TRBV11-2 many TRBJ2-7 TRBD2
TGTGCCAGCAGTTTTTGGACAGGGGAAAACCGTGGCTACACCTTC CASSFWTGENRGYTF TRBV6-1 NA TRBJ1-2 TRBD1
TGCAGTGCTAGGAGGTCGGGTTTGCGGGAGACCCAGTACTTC CSARRSGLRETQYF TRBV20-1 NA TRBJ2-5 NA
TGTGCCAGCAGCTTAGATGGGTCGCGGACAGATACGCAGTATTTT CASSLDGSRTDTQYF TRBV11-3 many TRBJ2-3 NA